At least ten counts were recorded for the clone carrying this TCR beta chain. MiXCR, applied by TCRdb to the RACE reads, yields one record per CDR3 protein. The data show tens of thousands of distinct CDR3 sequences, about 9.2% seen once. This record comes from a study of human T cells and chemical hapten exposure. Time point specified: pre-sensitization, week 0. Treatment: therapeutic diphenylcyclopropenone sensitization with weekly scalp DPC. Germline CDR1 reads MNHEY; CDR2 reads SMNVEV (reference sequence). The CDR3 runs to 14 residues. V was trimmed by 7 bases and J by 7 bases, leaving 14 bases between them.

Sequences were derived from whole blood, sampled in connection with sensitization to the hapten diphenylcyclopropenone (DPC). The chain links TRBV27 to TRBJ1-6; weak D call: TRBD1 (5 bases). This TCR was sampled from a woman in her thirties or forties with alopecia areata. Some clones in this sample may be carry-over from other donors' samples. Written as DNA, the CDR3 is TGTGCCAGCAATAGAGGGACGGGAAATTCACCCCTCCACTTT. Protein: CASNRGTGNSPLHF.